The 2 T cell receptor beta chains presented below share a single source sample, sequenced in a study. One entry per CDR3 protein, called by TCRdb with MiXCR from the RT-PCR reads. The sample includes about 680,000 distinct CDR3 sequences, 12% to 15% of them seen just once. The sequenced sample consisted of memory CD4+ T cells from blood. The origin of the receptors is a female donor in good health, serving as a healthy control.

The genes are TRBV20-1 and TRBJ2-5; D tentatively reads TRBD1 or TRBD2 (5 bases each). The length of the CDR3 is 11 residues. Germline lookup yields CDR1 DFQATT and CDR2 SNEGSKA (reference sequence). V lost 7 bases and J lost 1, with 7 bases in between. The CDR3 here is CSVGGQETQYF. CDR3 in DNA: TGCAGTGTTGGGGGCCAAGAGACCCAGTACTTC.

This rearrangement joins TRBV12-5 to TRBJ2-1; 13 bases align to TRBD2. This CDR3 region has 20 residues. The V segment lost 0 bases and the J segment 1 base; nucleotides outside the gene matches: 9. Per the germline V gene, CDR1 is LGHNT and CDR2 is FRNRAP. CDR3 residues: CASGLVLGLAGRSSYNEQFF. The CDR3 nucleotides read TGTGCTAGTGGTTTGGTACTGGGACTAGCGGGAAGAAGTTCCTACAATGAGCAGTTCTTC.